What follows are 19 T cell receptor beta chains derived from one specimen sequenced in a study of blood T cells in healthy people across ages. A second PCR, run for 7 to 11 cycles, used a sample-barcoded 5' primer plus a J-beta primer mix. A single record per CDR3 protein comes from TCRdb applying MiXCR to the 5' RACE reads. The sample contains 980,000 or so distinct CDR3 sequences, roughly 43% of which appear only once. What was sequenced was blood. Receptor source: a man aged 25 to 40 in good health.

The chain has TRBV6-6 and TRBJ2-3; TRBD2 is a possible D gene (6 bases). Between the trimmed V and J ends, which lost 5 bases and 3 bases, there was a span of 18 bases. This CDR3 is 16 amino acids long. Germline V gene sequence: CDR1 MNHNY, CDR2 SVGAGI (reference sequence). CDR3 amino acids: CASSKRAGGLTDTQYF. The CDR3 nucleotides read TGTGCCAGCAGTAAACGAGCAGGAGGGTTAACAGATACGCAGTATTTT.

This clonotype was recorded once. CDR3 nucleotides: TGCAGTGCTAGGATGGGGATAGGGTTGGAGACCCAGTTCTTC. Its translation is CSARMGIGLETQFF. The rearrangement links TRBV20-1 to TRBJ2-5; D ambiguous. The J call is in doubt because the DNA end fits TRBJ2-1 better. In germline, CDR1 is DFQATT, CDR2 SNEGSKA (reference sequence). The CDR3 has 14 residues.

The V and J genes are TRBV7-2 and TRBJ2-7; TRBD2 matches 13 bases. From germline, CDR1 is SGHTA and CDR2 FQGNSA. This CDR3 spans 14 amino acids. Unmatched junction bases numbered 5, after V lost 5 bases and J lost 7 bases. This CDR3 reads CASSTLAGGLEQYF. Written as DNA, the CDR3 is TGTGCCAGCAGCACACTAGCGGGGGGGCTTGAGCAGTACTTC.

This clonotype appeared a few times. The chain links TRBV10-3 to TRBJ2-3, with D possibly TRBD2 on 5 matching bases. Germline V gene data show CDR1 as ENHRY and CDR2 as SYGVKD. V lost 6 bases and J lost 6, with 10 bases in between. The CDR3 is 12 amino acids. In nucleotides, the CDR3 is TGTGCCATCAGGGATCTAGCTGATACGCAGTATTTT. As protein: CAIRDLADTQYF.

This clonotype was counted between two and nine times. The V gene is TRBV4-2, the J gene TRBJ2-1; 14 bases are a match to TRBD2. Germline V lookup: CDR1 LGHNA, CDR2 YNFKEQ. CDR3 length: 16 amino acids. After removal of 3 bases from V and 7 bases from J, the junction contained 5 bases not matched to a gene. CDR3 bases: TGTGCCAGCAGCCATCCGACTAGCGGGGGGGGGAATGAGCAGTTCTTC. Amino acid sequence: CASSHPTSGGGNEQFF.

The chain uses TRBV4-2 and TRBJ2-1; 7 nucleotides align to TRBD1. The CDR3 extends over 16 amino acids. Per germline, CDR1 LGHNA and CDR2 YNFKEQ. V lost 0 bases to trimming and J lost 9 bases; unmatched junction nucleotides: 11. This chain's CDR3 is CASSQELAGGYCEQFF. In DNA, the CDR3 is TGTGCCAGCAGCCAAGAGTTGGCAGGGGGTTACTGTGAGCAGTTCTTC.

The chain carries TRBV5-1 and TRBJ1-1; D call uncertain. CDR3 length equals 14 residues. The ends were cut back, 0 bases at V and 2 bases at J, with 8 bases in the middle. Germline V gene data show CDR1 as SGHRS and CDR2 as YFSETQ. The CDR3 nucleotides read TGCGCCAGCAGCTTGGAGTCACGAAACACTGAAGCTTTCTTT. Its protein product is CASSLESRNTEAFF. Based on the CDR3 plus reference TRBV5-1 and TRBJ1-1, the full variable domain is KAGVTQTPRYLIKTRGQQVTLSCSPISGHRSVSWYQQTPGQGLQFLFEYFSETQRNKGNFPGRFSGRQFSNSRSEMNVSTLELGDSALYLCASSLESRNTEAFFGQGTRLTVV.

This clonotype was seen only a few times. The chain uses TRBV29-1 and TRBJ2-1; TRBD1 might be the D (6 bases). The CDR3 extends over 16 amino acids. Germline values: CDR1 SQVTM, CDR2 ANQGSEA. V was cut by 7 bases and J by 0 bases, with 19 bases left in between. CDR3 nucleotide sequence: TGCAGCGCAGGTGGGGGCCCCCCGAGCTCCTACAATGAGCAGTTCTTC. The encoded protein is CSAGGGPPSSYNEQFF.

There are a few counts of this clonotype. The chain couples TRBV12-3 or TRBV12-4 to TRBJ1-1; D is undetermined. This CDR3 is built from 14 residues. V lost 6 bases to trimming and J lost 1 base, with 12 bases between them. The CDR3 DNA sequence: TGTGCCAGCAGCCACCTGGACCAGAACACTGAAGCTTTCTTT. Protein product: CASSHLDQNTEAFF.

The chain couples TRBV20-1 to TRBJ2-6, with 7 bases matching TRBD2. Germline assignment: CDR1 DFQATT and CDR2 SNEGSKA (reference sequence). The CDR3 totals 16 residues. V lost 5 bases and J lost 3; bases outside the gene matches: 10. The CDR3, as DNA: TGCAGTGCTTCACCAGTGGGGGGGGTTGGGGCCAACGTCCTGACTTTC. Translation: CSASPVGGVGANVLTF.

This clonotype was observed once. The J gene is TRBJ2-2, the V gene TRBV5-5, with 7 bases lining up with TRBD1. The V and J ends lost 2 bases and 4 bases, in that order; junction bases with no gene match: 5. This CDR3 is built from 15 residues. Germline V gene lookup returns CDR1 SGHKS and CDR2 YYEKEE (reference sequence). CDR3 bases: TGTGCCAGCAGCTTTAGACAGGGAACCACCGGGGAGCTGTTTTTT. Encoded protein: CASSFRQGTTGELFF. The full variable domain, with the rest looked up from reference TRBV5-5 and TRBJ2-2, is DAGVTQSPTHLIKTRGQQVTLRCSPISGHKSVSWYQQVLGQGPQFIFQYYEKEERGRGNFPDRFSARQFPNYSSELNVNALLLGDSALYLCASSFRQGTTGELFFGEGSRLTVL.

This clonotype was observed a few times. The rearrangement links TRBV7-8 to TRBJ2-1, with TRBD2 identical over 9 bases. The CDR3 is made up of 15 amino acids. V shed 4 bases and J 7 bases; nucleotides not matched to a gene: 8. Germline V gene data show CDR1 as SGHVS and CDR2 as FQNEAQ. The CDR3 loop reads CASSSKRGAQNEQFF. The CDR3 bases are TGTGCCAGCAGCTCGAAGCGGGGGGCCCAGAATGAGCAGTTCTTC.

The sample holds many counts of this clonotype. The chain couples TRBV6-2 or TRBV6-3 to TRBJ2-7; TRBD1 aligns across 9 bases. This CDR3 is 15 amino acids long. Losses at the gene ends were 0 bases for V and 2 bases for J; bases not matched to a gene: 2. The germline CDR1 and CDR2 sequences are MNHEY and SVGEGT. The CDR3 nucleotides read TGTGCCAGCAGTTACTCGGGGACAGGGCCCTACGAGCAGTACTTC. Translation gives CASSYSGTGPYEQYF.

The chain joins TRBV6-2 or TRBV6-3 to TRBJ2-7; 9 bases match TRBD1. V lost 11 bases and J lost 5; bases outside the gene matches: 16. The germline CDR1 and CDR2 sequences are MNHEY and SVGEGT. The CDR3 consists of 15 residues. Written as DNA, the CDR3 is TGTGCCTCGGACAGGGGCAGGGTAAATCGGGACGAGCAGTACTTC. Protein: CASDRGRVNRDEQYF.

This rearrangement joins TRBV9 to TRBJ1-1; D possibly corresponds to TRBD1 (5 bases). The V end lost 0 bases, the J end lost 6 bases, and 15 bases lay between the germline ends. This CDR3 comprises 15 residues. Germline CDR1 and CDR2: SGDLS and YYNGEE. The CDR3 DNA reads as TGTGCCAGCAGCGTAGCTACCGGGGCAGCCCCTGAAGCTTTCTTT. This gives the protein CASSVATGAAPEAFF. Full variable domain (remainder filled in from reference TRBV9 and TRBJ1-1): DSGVTQTPKHLITATGQRVTLRCSPRSGDLSVYWYQQSLDQGLQFLIQYYNGEERAKGNILERFSAQQFPDLHSELNLSSLELGDSALYFCASSVATGAAPEAFFGQGTRLTVV.

The chain joins TRBV5-1 to TRBJ2-1; TRBD1 is a possible D gene (5 bases). The CDR3 runs 14 residues. Germline assignment: CDR1 SGHRS and CDR2 YFSETQ. The V gene lost 4 bases and the J gene lost 1 base, with 9 bases spanning the gap. The CDR3, as DNA: TGCGCCAGCAGCCCGGACACTTCCTACAATGAGCAGTTCTTC. Its translation: CASSPDTSYNEQFF.

As to this clonotype: This sequence may be a read error, since a much larger clone differs from it by one base. The chain has TRBV6-2 or TRBV6-3 and TRBJ2-5; TRBD2 is a possible D gene (5 bases). V lost 6 bases and J 11 bases, leaving 16 bases between the germline ends. CDR3 size: 12 residues. Germline CDR1 is MNHEY and CDR2 is SVGEGT. CDR3 region: CASRQLGGEQYF. CDR3 nucleotide sequence: TGTGCCAGCAGGCAACTAGGTGGTGAGCAGTACTTC.

The chain has TRBV5-6 and TRBJ1-2, with TRBD1 identical over 8 bases. The CDR3 covers 15 residues. Germline CDR1 SGHDT, CDR2 YYEEEE. The junction had 16 bases not matched to a gene; V was cut back by 7 bases and J by 8 bases. CDR3: CASGTIQGVLGGYTF. The CDR3 DNA reads as TGTGCCAGCGGCACTATACAGGGGGTTCTTGGAGGCTACACCTTC.

The chain combines TRBV7-2 with TRBJ2-5; 7 bases align to TRBD2. This CDR3 is 15 amino acids long. CDR1 is SGHTA and CDR2 is FQGNSA in the germline V gene. V was clipped by 3 bases and J by 5 bases; unmatched bases: 9. The CDR3 sequence: CASSFRAGETETQYF. The DNA for the CDR3 is TGTGCCAGCAGCTTTAGGGCGGGAGAAACGGAGACCCAGTACTTC.